These 21 T cell receptor beta chains originate from one sample sequenced in a study of cytomegalovirus exposure and HLA in healthy donors (dated by TCRdb to between 2016 and 2019). The method behind the library was the immunoSEQ multiplex PCR assay. For the multiplex PCR, a mixture combining 60 forward primers for TCR Vbeta segments and 13 reverse primers for TCR Jbeta segments was used. Sourced from immuneACCESS, this table was stored by TCRdb with only in-frame sequences that have V and J called. A share of the clones is absent; for the studies checked, an unresolved V gene accounts for under half, and the remainder has no known explanation. For this sample there are roughly 180,000 clones; roughly 10% appear just once. The top ten clonotypes cover over 1% of the sample. The sequenced sample was PBMCs. These receptors all stem from a woman in her 30s in good health and CMV-seropositive.

The chain uses TRBV5-1 and TRBJ2-7, with 8 bases lining up with TRBD2. V lost 4 bases and J lost 6; bases outside the gene matches: 9. The germline gives CDR1 SGHRS, CDR2 YFSETQ. CDR3 length: 14 residues. The CDR3 loop reads CASSVTSVPGEQYF. CDR3 sequence (DNA): TGCGCCAGCAGCGTGACTAGCGTACCGGGCGAGCAGTACTTC. Filled out from reference TRBV5-1 and TRBJ2-7, the complete variable domain reads KAGVTQTPRYLIKTRGQQVTLSCSPISGHRSVSWYQQTPGQGLQFLFEYFSETQRNKGNFPGRFSGRQFSNSRSEMNVSTLELGDSALYLCASSVTSVPGEQYFGPGTRLTVT.

The rearrangement joins TRBV6-5 to TRBJ1-1; D might be TRBD1 (5 bases). Between the trimmed V and J ends, which lost 2 bases and 4 bases, there was a span of 8 bases. The CDR3 consists of 13 residues. Germline lookup yields CDR1 MNHEY and CDR2 SVGAGI. CDR3 sequence reads: CASSYQGSTEAFF. For the CDR3, the DNA is TGTGCCAGCAGTTACCAGGGAAGCACTGAAGCTTTCTTT.

The gene calls are TRBV7-9 and TRBJ2-1; no reliable D call. The CDR3 is made up of 13 amino acids. From germline, CDR1 is SEHNR and CDR2 FQNEAQ (reference sequence). With 1 base removed from V and 7 bases from J, the gap between germline ends came to 8 bases. As DNA, the CDR3 is TGTGCCAGCAGCTTAGGGCCGACTAATGAGCAGTTCTTC. The encoded protein is CASSLGPTNEQFF.

This chain connects TRBV4-2 to TRBJ2-3; 12 bases agree with TRBD2. The CDR3 is 17 residues long. Germline CDR1 is LGHNA and CDR2 is YNFKEQ. Unmatched junction bases numbered 9, after V lost 3 bases and J lost 5 bases. The CDR3 bases are TGTGCCAGCAGCCAGGACACCGGGACTAGCGGGCGAGATACGCAGTATTTT. Translated: CASSQDTGTSGRDTQYF.

This clone turned up a few times. The rearrangement joins TRBV30 to TRBJ2-3, with D unclear. Trimming pared 4 bases from V and 0 bases from J, leaving 8 bases between. Germline CDR1 reads GTSNPN; CDR2 reads SVGIG (reference sequence). There are 13 residues in the CDR3. The CDR3 is CAWITDSTDTQYF. The CDR3 coding sequence is TGTGCCTGGATTACAGACAGCACAGATACGCAGTATTTT.

The genes are TRBV7-3 and TRBJ2-3, with 9 bases matching TRBD1. CDR1 and CDR2 from the germline V gene are SGHTA and FQGTGA. The V gene end was trimmed by 5 bases and the J gene end by 5 bases; junction bases not matched to a gene: 11. The CDR3 sequence is 16 residues long. CDR3 sequence reads: CASSPRTGAQVDTQYF. CDR3 bases: TGTGCCAGCAGCCCCCGGACAGGGGCGCAAGTAGATACGCAGTATTTT.

The chain recombines TRBV27 with TRBJ2-1, with D hard to call. CDR3 length equals 14 residues. The germline V and J ends were trimmed by 6 bases and 0 bases, with 9 bases remaining between them. Per the germline V gene, CDR1 is MNHEY and CDR2 is SMNVEV (reference sequence). Written as DNA, the CDR3 is TGTGCCAGCAGCCTCCCGAGCTCCTACAATGAGCAGTTCTTC. Translated: CASSLPSSYNEQFF.

The table lists this clone with a few counts. The sample carries other DNA sequences with the same CDR3. This sequence joins TRBV7-8 and TRBJ2-5; unclear D gene. With 5 bases removed from V and 5 bases from J, the gap between germline ends came to 3 bases. The CDR3 sequence is 10 residues long. Germline V gene lookup returns CDR1 SGHVS and CDR2 FQNEAQ. The CDR3 DNA follows: TGTGCCAGCAGCCGGGAGACCCAGTACTTC. Residues: CASSRETQYF.

This chain uses TRBV27 with TRBJ2-7; 12 bases fit TRBD2. Germline assignment: CDR1 MNHEY and CDR2 SMNVEV (reference sequence). Germline trimming cut 2 bases from V and 6 bases from J; bases unmatched to any gene: 2. This CDR3 spans 14 amino acids. The DNA for the CDR3 is TGTGCCAGCAGTTTAACTAGCGGGAGGCCCGAGCAGTACTTC. Its translation: CASSLTSGRPEQYF.

The chain joins TRBV19 to TRBJ1-6; a weak D match, TRBD1 (5 bases). The CDR3 runs 14 residues. Trimming removed 6 bases at V and 9 bases at J, with 15 bases between. In germline, CDR1 is LNHDA, CDR2 SQIVND (reference sequence). The CDR3 DNA reads TGTGCCAGTAGGGACGCGGGGCGGACTTCACCCCTCCACTTT. Its protein product is CASRDAGRTSPLHF.

This clone turned up a few times. This chain connects TRBV7-9 to TRBJ2-2; the D gene is possibly TRBD2 (6 bases). Germline V lookup: CDR1 SEHNR, CDR2 FQNEAQ (reference sequence). CDR3 length: 17 residues. V shed 5 bases and J shed 2 bases, with 18 bases lying between them. In nucleotides, the CDR3 is TGTGCCAGCAGCCCTAGACCTAGCGACCCAAACACCGGGGAGCTGTTTTTT. This codes for CASSPRPSDPNTGELFF. Looking up the rest from reference TRBV7-9 and TRBJ2-2 gives the full variable domain: DTGVSQNPRHKITKRGQNVTFRCDPISEHNRLYWYRQTLGQGPEFLTYFQNEAQLEKSRLLSDRFSAERPKGSFSTLEIQRTEQGDSAMYLCASSPRPSDPNTGELFFGEGSRLTVL.

This clone was seen only a few times. The V and J genes are TRBV19 and TRBJ1-5; D unclear. This CDR3 has 15 residues. The V end was cut by 3 bases, the J end by 5 bases, with 14 bases between. The germline V gene encodes CDR1 LNHDA and CDR2 SQIVND (reference sequence). Here the CDR3 DNA reads TGTGCCAGTAGTATGGGAGCTAAAAGGTATCAGCCCCAGCATTTT. Residues: CASSMGAKRYQPQHF.

This clone was observed a handful of times. V usage is TRBV6-1 and J usage is TRBJ2-1, with TRBD1 matching over 11 bases. The CDR3 has 14 amino acids. Germline CDR1 is MNHNS and CDR2 is SASEGT. With 6 bases clipped from V and 5 bases from J, the junction kept 3 bases outside the gene matches. The CDR3 here is CASSGTGGDNEQFF. The CDR3 DNA follows: TGTGCCAGCAGCGGGACAGGGGGAGACAATGAGCAGTTCTTC.

A note on this clone: One junction end disagrees with the germline gene, perhaps due to a read error. The chain combines TRBV5-6 with TRBJ2-5; possibly TRBD2 for D (5 bases). This CDR3 spans 13 amino acids. Per germline, CDR1 SGHDT and CDR2 YYEEEE. The CDR3 reads CASSLPAEEAQYF. In nucleotides, the CDR3 is TGTGCCAGCAGCTTGCCAGCGGAAGAGGCCCAGTACTTC.

This chain joins TRBV19 and TRBJ1-2; possibly TRBD1 for D (6 bases). The CDR3 length is 11 residues. The germline V gene encodes CDR1 LNHDA and CDR2 SQIVND (reference sequence). V was shortened by 6 bases and J by 8 bases, with 10 bases between the two germline ends. CDR3 sequence: CASRTGWGYTF. CDR3 DNA sequence: TGTGCCAGTAGAACAGGGTGGGGCTACACCTTC.

The V gene is TRBV30, the J gene TRBJ1-2, with D uncertain. Germline V gene sequence: CDR1 GTSNPN, CDR2 SVGIG (reference sequence). The V and J ends lost 4 bases and 5 bases respectively, with 14 bases between them. The CDR3 length is 13 residues. This CDR3 reads CAWTAPQSYGYTF. Here the CDR3 DNA reads TGTGCCTGGACTGCCCCCCAGTCATATGGCTACACCTTC.

A few counts support this clone. The rearrangement joins TRBV5-1 to TRBJ2-3; maybe TRBD1 (5 bases). V was clipped by 0 bases and J by 0 bases, with 8 bases between them. The CDR3 is 15 residues long. Germline V CDR1 and CDR2: SGHRS, YFSETQ. The DNA for the CDR3 is TGCGCCAGCAGCTTGGGACAGTCCAGCACAGATACGCAGTATTTT. Translated: CASSLGQSSTDTQYF.

The rearrangement links TRBV6-1 to TRBJ1-2, with 7 bases that match TRBD1. The CDR3 is 12 amino acids. V was pared by 6 bases and J by 12 bases, with 10 bases of the junction left unmatched. Germline assignment: CDR1 MNHNS and CDR2 SASEGT. The CDR3 DNA follows: TGTGCCAGCAGCCAGACAGGGAACGGAGACACCTTC. This translates into CASSQTGNGDTF.

V gene TRBV5-1 combines with J gene TRBJ2-2; 16 bases map to TRBD2. Germline V gene lookup returns CDR1 SGHRS and CDR2 YFSETQ. Losses at the gene ends were 4 bases for V and 2 bases for J; bases not matched to a gene: 5. The length of the CDR3 is 18 residues. CDR3 nucleotides: TGCGCCAGCAGCCCGGGACTAGCGGGAGGGAAAAACACCGGGGAGCTGTTTTTT. Encoded protein: CASSPGLAGGKNTGELFF.

This clone was counted between two and nine times. The gene calls are TRBV19 and TRBJ2-3; a weak D match, TRBD2 (5 bases). CDR1 is LNHDA, CDR2 SQIVND, per germline (reference sequence). The CDR3 is 14 amino acids. V was trimmed by 4 bases and J by 0 bases, leaving 8 bases between them. The CDR3 here is CASSSGSSTDTQYF. DNA for the CDR3: TGTGCCAGTAGTAGCGGGTCTAGCACAGATACGCAGTATTTT. Variable domain in full (rest from reference TRBV19 and TRBJ2-3): DGGITQSPKYLFRKEGQNVTLSCEQNLNHDAMYWYRQDPGQGLRLIYYSQIVNDFQKGDIAEGYSVSREKKESFPLTVTSAQKNPTAFYLCASSSGSSTDTQYFGPGTRLTVL.

This clone appeared a few times. V gene TRBV6-5 combines with J gene TRBJ2-7, with 10 positions matching TRBD1. The germline CDR1 and CDR2 sequences are MNHEY and SVGAGI. V lost 2 bases, J lost 3 bases, and 1 base stayed unmatched. This CDR3 is built from 14 residues. The CDR3 region has the DNA TGTGCCAGCAGTTACGGACAGGGGGGCTACGAGCAGTACTTC. Its translation: CASSYGQGGYEQYF.